Presented here are 3 T cell receptor beta chains from one specimen sequenced in a study of blood T cell repertoires in COVID-19. Repertoires were generated with immunoSEQ multiplex PCR, while TCRdb's copy carries only in-frame clones and drops some. The repertoire holds under 90,000 clones, with around three quarters as singletons. The sequenced sample was peripheral blood. Receptor source: a man in his fifties or sixties with active or convalescent COVID-19.

This chain joins TRBV24-1 and TRBJ2-7; maybe TRBD2 (5 bases). V was pared by 9 bases and J by 1 base, with 15 bases between. Per germline, CDR1 KGHDR and CDR2 SFDVKD. The CDR3 spans 14 residues. Here the CDR3 reads CATLLRTGSYEQYF. The CDR3 nucleotides are TGTGCCACCCTTCTTAGGACGGGATCCTACGAGCAGTACTTC.

The chain combines TRBV19 with TRBJ1-2; tentative D call: TRBD1 (5 bases). Germline-derived CDR1 and CDR2 are LNHDA and SQIVND (reference sequence). V dropped 3 bases and J dropped 5 bases, with 16 bases sitting between them. The CDR3 has 15 amino acids. CDR3 residues: CASSIVNPGPYGYTF. The CDR3 nucleotides are TGTGCCAGTAGTATTGTTAATCCAGGGCCTTATGGCTACACCTTC.

In nucleotides, the CDR3 is TGTGCCAGCAGTTTATCGAGAGTTAACGACGAGCAGTACTTC. Its protein is CASSLSRVNDEQYF. The chain is built from TRBV27 and TRBJ2-7; D gene ambiguous. Germline V gives CDR1 MNHEY, CDR2 SMNVEV (reference sequence). The CDR3 is made up of 14 amino acids. Trimming removed 0 bases from V and 5 bases from J, with 11 bases in between.